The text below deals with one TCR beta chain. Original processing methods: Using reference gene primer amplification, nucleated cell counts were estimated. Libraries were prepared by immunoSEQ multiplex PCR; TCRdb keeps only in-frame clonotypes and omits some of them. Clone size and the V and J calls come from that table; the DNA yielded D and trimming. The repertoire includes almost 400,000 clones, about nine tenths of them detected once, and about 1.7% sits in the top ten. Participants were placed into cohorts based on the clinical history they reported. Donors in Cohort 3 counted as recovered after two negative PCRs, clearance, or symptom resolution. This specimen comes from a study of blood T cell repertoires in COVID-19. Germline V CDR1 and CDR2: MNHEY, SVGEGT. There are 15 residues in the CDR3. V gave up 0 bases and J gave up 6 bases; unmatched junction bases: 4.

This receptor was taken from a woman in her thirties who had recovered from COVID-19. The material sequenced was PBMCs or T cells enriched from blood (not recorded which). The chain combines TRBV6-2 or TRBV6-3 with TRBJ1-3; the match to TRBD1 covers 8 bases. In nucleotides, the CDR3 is TGTGCCAGCAGTTACTCCAACAGGGGGGTAAACACCATATATTTT. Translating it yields CASSYSNRGVNTIYF.